These 25 T cell receptor beta chains came from one sample sequenced in a study of shared clonotypes between healthy human individuals. Data came from immunoSEQ multiplex PCR; TCRdb stores just in-frame clones and leaves some out. Here the sample spans millions of clones, 80% to 95% being singletons. The source material was naive CD4+ T cells from PBMCs. Indicated subset: CD45RA+ positively selected. These receptors came from a man aged 18 to 29 in good health. Some clones in this sample may be carry-over from other donors' samples.

This chain connects TRBV6-1 to TRBJ2-7; D is unclear. CDR3 length: 13 residues. CDR1 and CDR2 from the germline V gene are MNHNS and SASEGT. V was shortened by 6 bases and J by 0 bases, with 9 bases between the two germline ends. CDR3 coding DNA: TGTGCCAGCAGATTAGGGCCCTCCTACGAGCAGTACTTC. Protein product: CASRLGPSYEQYF.

The chain uses TRBV28 and TRBJ2-1, with D possibly being TRBD2 (6 bases). Trimming stripped 0 bases from V and 9 bases from J, with 18 bases between. The CDR3 sequence is 16 residues long. In germline, CDR1 is MDHEN, CDR2 SYDVKM. The CDR3 sequence is CASSLWQAGYVGEQFF. In DNA, the CDR3 is TGTGCCAGCAGTTTATGGCAGGCGGGATATGTCGGTGAGCAGTTCTTC.

This chain uses TRBV29-1 with TRBJ1-2, with unresolved D. V lost 7 bases to trimming and J lost 2 bases, with 11 bases between them. There are 12 residues in the CDR3. CDR1 is SQVTM, CDR2 ANQGSEA, per germline. The CDR3 nucleotides read TGCAGCGCAGGAAGGCAGAACTATGGCTACACCTTC. Translation: CSAGRQNYGYTF.

This clone was recorded only once. The rearrangement joins TRBV5-6 to TRBJ2-4; 7 nucleotides match TRBD2. With V trimmed by 2 bases and J by 9 bases, 8 bases remained unmatched. Germline-derived CDR1 and CDR2 are SGHDT and YYEEEE. The CDR3 has 14 amino acids. Written as DNA, the CDR3 is TGTGCCAGCAGCTTTACTCAAGGGGAGGGCATTCAGTACTTC. Translation: CASSFTQGEGIQYF.

The chain links TRBV5-1 to TRBJ2-7; D uncertain. Germline V gene lookup returns CDR1 SGHRS and CDR2 YFSETQ. Trimming took 4 bases from V and 0 from J, leaving 17 bases between them. CDR3 length: 16 residues. This chain's CDR3 is CASSPLGQVGSYEQYF. In nucleotides, the CDR3 is TGCGCCAGCAGCCCCCTAGGGCAGGTCGGCTCCTACGAGCAGTACTTC.

A single count supports this clone. The sample contains more than one DNA sequence encoding this CDR3. V gene TRBV7-2 combines with J gene TRBJ1-1, with no clear D. CDR1 and CDR2 from the germline V gene are SGHTA and FQGNSA. V lost 1 base and J lost 2, with 5 bases in between. This CDR3 spans 13 amino acids. CDR3 region: CASSLEVNTEAFF. The CDR3 region has the DNA TGTGCCAGCAGCTTAGAGGTAAACACTGAAGCTTTCTTT.

Note on this clone: Other DNA variants within this sample encode the same CDR3. The V gene is TRBV19, the J gene TRBJ1-1, with unresolved D. CDR1 LNHDA and CDR2 SQIVND come from the germline V gene (reference sequence). The CDR3 has 11 amino acids. Deletions cut 3 bases from V and 4 bases from J, with 3 bases between. In DNA form, the CDR3 reads TGTGCCAGTAGTATGGTCACTGAAGCTTTCTTT. This encodes CASSMVTEAFF.

The CDR3, as DNA: TGTGCCAGTTCCGGGACATTGCCCTACGAGCAGTACTTC. Translating it yields CASSGTLPYEQYF. The chain is built from TRBV27 and TRBJ2-7; D is perhaps TRBD1 (6 bases). This CDR3 region has 13 residues. V gave up 9 bases and J gave up 2 bases, with 14 bases separating them. Germline V gene data show CDR1 as MNHEY and CDR2 as SMNVEV (reference sequence).

The chain employs TRBV7-8 and TRBJ2-2; 12 nucleotides match TRBD2. The V gene's germline CDR1 is SGHVS and CDR2 FQNEAQ. This CDR3 contains 15 residues. V shed 3 bases and J 9 bases; nucleotides not matched to a gene: 5. The CDR3 protein is CASSFLTSGSRELFF. CDR3 DNA: TGTGCCAGCAGCTTCTTGACTAGCGGGAGCCGGGAGCTGTTTTTT. The variable domain in full, with the rest retrieved from reference TRBV7-8 and TRBJ2-2, is GAGVSQSPRYKVAKRGQDVALRCDPISGHVSLFWYQQALGQGPEFLTYFQNEAQLDKSGLPSDRFFAERPEGSVSTLKIQRTQQEDSAVYLCASSFLTSGSRELFFGEGSRLTVL.

About this clone itself: Other nucleotide sequences in the sample specify the same CDR3. The gene calls are TRBV15 and TRBJ1-1; D call uncertain. Looked up from germline, CDR1 is LNHNV and CDR2 is YYDKDF (reference sequence). The CDR3 is 15 amino acids. The V and J ends lost 0 bases and 2 bases respectively, with 10 bases between them. Here the CDR3 DNA reads TGTGCCACCAGCAGAGAACGGGGAAGCAACACTGAAGCTTTCTTT. It specifies CATSRERGSNTEAFF. The full variable domain, its missing parts supplied by reference TRBV15 and TRBJ1-1, is DAMVIQNPRYQVTQFGKPVTLSCSQTLNHNVMYWYQQKSSQAPKLLFHYYDKDFNNEADTPDNFQSRRPNTSFCFLDIRSPGLGDTAMYLCATSRERGSNTEAFFGQGTRLTVV.

The rearrangement uses TRBV18 and TRBJ2-7; TRBD1 is a possible D gene (5 bases). The CDR3 is 14 residues long. Per the germline V gene, CDR1 is KGHSH and CDR2 is LQKENI. Trimming shortened V by 6 bases and J by 5 bases, and 17 bases separated the two germline ends. This chain's CDR3 is CASSQGQYAHEQYF. The CDR3 DNA reads TGTGCCAGCTCGCAAGGACAATATGCCCACGAGCAGTACTTC.

This chain uses TRBV21-1 with TRBJ2-1; the table's D call TRBD2 went unverified against the DNA. TRBV21-1 is a pseudogene. This CDR3 has 17 residues. The CDR3 loop reads CASSKGASAITYNEQFF. The CDR3 DNA reads as TGTGCCAGCAGCAAAGGGGCTAGCGCGATAACCTACAATGAGCAGTTCTTC.

The rearrangement links TRBV7-9 to TRBJ1-4, with 11 bases that match TRBD1. The CDR3 covers 14 residues. Germline V gene lookup returns CDR1 SEHNR and CDR2 FQNEAQ (reference sequence). V gave up 5 bases and J gave up 15 bases; unmatched junction bases: 11. Written as DNA, the CDR3 is TGTGCCAGCAGCGGCGGGACAGGGGGGACCAAGGTGTTTTTT. It codes for CASSGGTGGTKVFF.

The CDR3 sequence: CAWSIGGTIQYF. Written as DNA, the CDR3 is TGTGCCTGGAGTATCGGGGGGACCATTCAGTACTTC. The V and J genes are TRBV30 and TRBJ2-4; 7 positions agree with TRBD2. The CDR3 extends over 12 amino acids. CDR1 and CDR2 from the germline V gene are GTSNPN and SVGIG (reference sequence). The V segment lost 2 bases and the J segment 9 bases; nucleotides outside the gene matches: 4.

The chain combines TRBV5-1 with TRBJ1-2; D uncertain. This CDR3 comprises 15 residues. The germline CDR1 and CDR2 sequences are SGHRS and YFSETQ. V was cut by 0 bases and J by 4 bases, with 13 bases left in between. In nucleotides, the CDR3 is TGCGCCAGCAGCTTGGCGGCGGGAACGTCCTATGGCTACACCTTC. This sequence encodes CASSLAAGTSYGYTF.

The rearrangement uses TRBV16 and TRBJ2-2, with D perhaps being TRBD1 or TRBD2 (5 bases each). There are 16 residues in the CDR3. Germline assignment: CDR1 KGHSY and CDR2 FQNENV. V was clipped by 4 bases and J by 0 bases, with 12 bases between them. CDR3 bases: TGTGCCAGCAGCCTTCAGGGACGCCCGAACACCGGGGAGCTGTTTTTT. It specifies CASSLQGRPNTGELFF.

V usage is TRBV6-5 and J usage is TRBJ1-3, with a weak D call TRBD1 (5 bases). In germline, CDR1 is MNHEY, CDR2 SVGAGI. Trimming removed 8 bases at V and 0 bases at J, with 8 bases between. This CDR3 is 13 amino acids long. CDR3 nucleotide sequence: TGTGCCAGCGGGGCCCACTCTGGAAACACCATATATTTT. Residues: CASGAHSGNTIYF.

The chain couples TRBV5-4 to TRBJ2-1; D may be TRBD1 (5 bases). Per germline, CDR1 SGHNT and CDR2 YYREEE (reference sequence). The CDR3 consists of 13 residues. Trimming removed 4 bases at V and 5 bases at J, with 10 bases between. CDR3 DNA: TGTGCCAGCAGCGTTGACAGACACAATGAGCAGTTCTTC. Translating gives CASSVDRHNEQFF. Complete variable domain (other parts from reference TRBV5-4 and TRBJ2-1): ETGVTQSPTHLIKTRGQQVTLRCSSQSGHNTVSWYQQALGQGPQFIFQYYREEENGRGNFPPRFSGLQFPNYSSELNVNALELDDSALYLCASSVDRHNEQFFGPGTRLTVL.

The gene calls are TRBV19 and TRBJ1-2; 7 nucleotides align to TRBD1. Unmatched junction bases numbered 11, after V lost 5 bases and J lost 2 bases. Germline V gives CDR1 LNHDA, CDR2 SQIVND (reference sequence). This CDR3 has 16 amino acids. CDR3 sequence: CASSSPRQGLNYGYTF. The CDR3, as DNA: TGTGCCAGTAGTTCCCCCCGACAGGGCCTGAACTATGGCTACACCTTC.

The chain employs TRBV11-2 and TRBJ2-1, with D possibly matching TRBD2 (6 bases). The CDR3 loop spans 17 amino acids. V was pared by 5 bases and J by 8 bases, with 25 bases between. Germline CDR1 SGHAT, CDR2 FQNNGV. The CDR3 DNA sequence: TGTGCCAGCAGCCCCAGCCGGGACTCAGCGGAGGGAGATGAGCAGTTCTTC. As protein: CASSPSRDSAEGDEQFF. The full variable domain, completed using reference TRBV11-2 and TRBJ2-1, is EAGVAQSPRYKIIEKRQSVAFWCNPISGHATLYWYQQILGQGPKLLIQFQNNGVVDDSQLPKDRFSAERLKGVDSTLKIQPAKLEDSAVYLCASSPSRDSAEGDEQFFGPGTRLTVL.

The chain links TRBV5-1 to TRBJ2-7, with D tentatively TRBD1 (5 bases). With 4 bases removed from V and 0 bases from J, the gap between germline ends came to 17 bases. This CDR3 has 16 amino acids. Germline lookup yields CDR1 SGHRS and CDR2 YFSETQ. The CDR3 loop reads CASSLPTDSNSYEQYF. The CDR3 DNA reads TGCGCCAGCAGCCTACCGACAGATAGCAACTCCTACGAGCAGTACTTC. Complete variable domain (other parts from reference TRBV5-1 and TRBJ2-7): KAGVTQTPRYLIKTRGQQVTLSCSPISGHRSVSWYQQTPGQGLQFLFEYFSETQRNKGNFPGRFSGRQFSNSRSEMNVSTLELGDSALYLCASSLPTDSNSYEQYFGPGTRLTVT.

This clone has only one observation. The chain recombines TRBV5-1 with TRBJ1-1, with D maybe TRBD1 (5 bases). The V end was cut by 5 bases, the J end by 0 bases, with 11 bases between. Germline assignment: CDR1 SGHRS and CDR2 YFSETQ. This CDR3 is 14 amino acids long. The CDR3 nucleotides are TGCGCCAGCAGAACCGGGACCGTGAACACTGAAGCTTTCTTT. Amino acids: CASRTGTVNTEAFF.

J is TRBJ2-7 and V is TRBV6-6; 8 bases align to TRBD2. This CDR3 contains 15 residues. The V segment lost 10 bases and the J segment 3 bases; nucleotides outside the gene matches: 14. Per germline, CDR1 MNHNY and CDR2 SVGAGI (reference sequence). The CDR3 sequence: CATRAGGARSYEQYF. The CDR3 nucleotides are TGTGCCACCCGCGCCGGGGGGGCACGGAGCTACGAGCAGTACTTC.

The gene calls are TRBV7-9 and TRBJ2-2; D not certain. V dropped 5 bases and J dropped 0 bases, with 10 bases sitting between them. The CDR3 totals 15 residues. Germline V CDR1 and CDR2: SEHNR, FQNEAQ (reference sequence). The chain's CDR3 is CASSTVLPNTGELFF. In DNA, the CDR3 is TGTGCCAGCAGCACGGTACTCCCGAACACCGGGGAGCTGTTTTTT. Together with reference TRBV7-9 and TRBJ2-2, the CDR3 gives the full variable domain: DTGVSQNPRHKITKRGQNVTFRCDPISEHNRLYWYRQTLGQGPEFLTYFQNEAQLEKSRLLSDRFSAERPKGSFSTLEIQRTEQGDSAMYLCASSTVLPNTGELFFGEGSRLTVL.

CDR3 region: CASSSRTGTTVTFF. The CDR3 DNA is TGTGCCAGCAGCTCACGGACAGGGACCACGGTTACTTTCTTT. This chain connects TRBV5-4 to TRBJ1-1; 8 bases line up with TRBD1. Trimming removed 3 bases from V and 12 bases from J; junction bases left unmatched: 13. Germline V CDR1 and CDR2: SGHNT, YYREEE (reference sequence). The CDR3 runs to 14 residues.